This TCR beta chain was found in a study of T-cell reconstitution after alpha-beta-depleted transplantation in children. The TCRbeta library incorporated unique molecular identifiers. In TCRdb, the PCR reads were re-called with MiXCR into one record per CDR3 protein. The data hold around 270,000 distinct CDR3 sequences, with roughly 7.8% observed a single time. This clonotype was seen many times. Its antigen is still unknown. Study-level results: There were some patients whose high TCRbeta diversity at day 60 came from surviving recipient T cells and thymic progenitors. Expanded graft clones numbering several hundred reportedly gave rise to alpha-beta T cells about two months after transplant. T-cell counts and diversity were attributed mostly to newly produced T cells one year after transplant.

Germline V gene lookup returns CDR1 MNHEY and CDR2 SMNVEV (reference sequence). Trimming removed 6 bases from V and 4 bases from J, with 7 bases in between. This CDR3 region has 13 residues. This material consisted of peripheral blood, taken 360 days after TCRalphabeta/CD19-depleted stem cell transplant. V usage is TRBV27 and J usage is TRBJ2-6; D gene ambiguous. The clonotype was recovered from a female patient aged 2-15 years who had a stem cell transplant for Fanconi anemia, so the T cells may come from the graft donor. The CDR3 protein is CASRRAGANVLTF. The DNA for the CDR3 is TGTGCCAGCAGGAGAGCGGGGGCCAACGTCCTGACTTTC.